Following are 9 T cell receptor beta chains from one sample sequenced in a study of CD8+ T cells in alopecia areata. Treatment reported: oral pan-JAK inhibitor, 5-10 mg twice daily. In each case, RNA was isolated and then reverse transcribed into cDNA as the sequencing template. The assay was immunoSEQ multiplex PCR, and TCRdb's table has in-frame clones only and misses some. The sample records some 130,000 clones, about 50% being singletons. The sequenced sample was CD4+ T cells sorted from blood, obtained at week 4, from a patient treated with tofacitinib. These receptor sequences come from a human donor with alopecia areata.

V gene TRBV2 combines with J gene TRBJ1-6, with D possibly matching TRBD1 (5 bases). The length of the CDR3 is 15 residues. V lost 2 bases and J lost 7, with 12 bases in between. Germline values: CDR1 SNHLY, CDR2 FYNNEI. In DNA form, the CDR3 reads TGTGCCAGCAGTGAACGTGGCAGGGAAAATTCACCCCTCCACTTT. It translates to CASSERGRENSPLHF.

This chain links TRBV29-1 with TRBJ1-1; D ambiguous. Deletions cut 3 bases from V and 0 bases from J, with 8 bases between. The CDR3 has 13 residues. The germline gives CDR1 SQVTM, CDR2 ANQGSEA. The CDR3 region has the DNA TGCAGCGTTGATACTGGGGTGAACACTGAAGCTTTCTTT. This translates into CSVDTGVNTEAFF.

For the CDR3, the DNA is TGTGCCAGTAGCCCCTGGGGCGCGGGGGAAAAACTGTTTTTT. Translating gives CASSPWGAGEKLFF. This rearrangement joins TRBV19 to TRBJ1-4; D possibly corresponds to TRBD1 (5 bases). CDR1 and CDR2 (germline): LNHDA, SQIVND (reference sequence). The ends were cut back, 6 bases at V and 8 bases at J, with 16 bases in the middle. This CDR3 has 14 residues.

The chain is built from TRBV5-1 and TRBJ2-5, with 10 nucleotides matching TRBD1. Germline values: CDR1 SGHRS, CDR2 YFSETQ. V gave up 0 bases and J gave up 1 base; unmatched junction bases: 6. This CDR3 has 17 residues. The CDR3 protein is CASSLVPGQGPQETQYF. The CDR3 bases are TGCGCCAGCAGCTTGGTCCCGGGACAGGGGCCCCAAGAGACCCAGTACTTC.

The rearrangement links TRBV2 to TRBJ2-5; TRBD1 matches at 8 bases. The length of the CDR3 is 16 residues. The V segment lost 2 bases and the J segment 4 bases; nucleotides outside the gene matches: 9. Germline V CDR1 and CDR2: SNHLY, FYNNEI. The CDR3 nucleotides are TGTGCCAGCAGTGAAAATCAGGGGGCGTCTCGAGAGACCCAGTACTTC. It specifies CASSENQGASRETQYF. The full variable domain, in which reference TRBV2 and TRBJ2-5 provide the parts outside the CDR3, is EPEVTQTPSHQVTQMGQEVILRCVPISNHLYFYWYRQILGQKVEFLVSFYNNEISEKSEIFDDQFSVERPDGSNFTLKIRSTKLEDSAMYFCASSENQGASRETQYFGPGTRLLVL.

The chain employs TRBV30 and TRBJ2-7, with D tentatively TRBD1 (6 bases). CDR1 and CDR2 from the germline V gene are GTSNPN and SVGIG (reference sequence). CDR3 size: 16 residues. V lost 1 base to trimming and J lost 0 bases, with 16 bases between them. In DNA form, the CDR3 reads TGTGCCTGGAGTGGGCTCCGGGACATCTTCTCCTACGAGCAGTACTTC. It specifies CAWSGLRDIFSYEQYF.

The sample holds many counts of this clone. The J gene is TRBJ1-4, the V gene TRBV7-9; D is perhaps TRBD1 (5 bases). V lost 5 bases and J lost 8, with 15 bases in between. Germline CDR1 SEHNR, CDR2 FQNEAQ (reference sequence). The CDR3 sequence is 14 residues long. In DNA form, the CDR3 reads TGTGCCAGCAGCCGGGAGGGACCCAGGGAAAAACTGTTTTTT. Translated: CASSREGPREKLFF.

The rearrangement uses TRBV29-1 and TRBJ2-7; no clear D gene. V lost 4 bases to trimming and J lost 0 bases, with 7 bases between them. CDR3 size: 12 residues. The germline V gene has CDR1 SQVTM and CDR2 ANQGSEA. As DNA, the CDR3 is TGCAGCGTTGCATCGGCCTCCTACGAGCAGTACTTC. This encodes CSVASASYEQYF.

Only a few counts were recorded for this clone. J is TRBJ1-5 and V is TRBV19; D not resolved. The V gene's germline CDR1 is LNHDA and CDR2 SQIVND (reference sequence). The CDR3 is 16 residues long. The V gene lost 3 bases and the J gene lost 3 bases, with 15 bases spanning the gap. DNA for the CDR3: TGTGCCAGTAGTATGGGTGAGAAACGGCCCAATCAGCCCCAGCATTTT. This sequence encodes CASSMGEKRPNQPQHF. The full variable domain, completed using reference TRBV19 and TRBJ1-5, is DGGITQSPKYLFRKEGQNVTLSCEQNLNHDAMYWYRQDPGQGLRLIYYSQIVNDFQKGDIAEGYSVSREKKESFPLTVTSAQKNPTAFYLCASSMGEKRPNQPQHFGDGTRLSIL.